This T cell receptor beta chain was captured in a study of response to subunit inactivated influenza vaccine. Study-wide findings and caveats: Authors suggested that a seasonal influenza vaccination recruits few new T cells each time.

Details on this clonotype: Its target is unknown.

The V end was cut by 2 bases, the J end by 9 bases, with 9 bases between. CDR1 and CDR2 (germline): LGHNA, YSLEER. This CDR3 has 12 residues. MiXCR, run by TCRdb on the RT-PCR reads, gives a single entry per CDR3 protein. The sample lists a few hundred thousand distinct CDR3 sequences; roughly 15% were seen once. This sequence joins TRBV4-3 and TRBJ2-3; a possible D gene is TRBD2 (5 bases). Sample: PBMCs from blood, taken approximately 12 days after vaccination. The sequence came from a man between 50 and 59 years old who received an inactivated influenza vaccine. CDR3 sequence reads: CASSQREGTQYF. The CDR3 DNA reads as TGCGCCAGCAGCCAACGAGAGGGAACGCAGTATTTT.